This TCR beta chain was identified during a study of control samples from healthy donors and cancer patients. Assay used: immunoSEQ multiplex PCR; TCRdb lists only in-frame clones, some missing. Altogether under 200,000 clones are present, about 94% being singletons, with the ten largest covering around 9.3%. The V end was cut by 7 bases, the J end by 5 bases, with 26 bases between. CDR1 and CDR2 from the germline V gene are WNHNN and SYGVQD (reference sequence). CDR3 length equals 17 residues. The sample taken for sequencing was blood. The clonotype was recovered from a woman aged 40 to 50 in good health. The V gene is TRBV10-1, the J gene TRBJ1-1; D may be TRBD1 (6 bases). The CDR3 sequence: CASKVQTQGRGVTEAFF. CDR3 nucleotide sequence: TGCGCCAGCAAGGTCCAAACTCAGGGGCGGGGGGTGACTGAAGCTTTCTTT.